This TCR beta chain was sequenced during a study of cytomegalovirus exposure and HLA in healthy donors. Sequencing used immunoSEQ multiplex PCR; TCRdb keeps in-frame clones, though not all of them. This table holds around 80,000 clones, roughly 96% found once. Study-wide findings and caveats: A later analysis found first-cohort TCR clusters tended to co-occur in the 90 to 150 validation repertoires. The dataset shows that most TCR sequences were rare, while some public TCRs occurred in many donors.

On this clone: Its antigen is currently unknown.

Losses at the gene ends were 5 bases for V and 4 bases for J; bases not matched to a gene: 5. CDR1 is SGHNT and CDR2 is YENEEA in the germline V gene. The CDR3 has 16 amino acids. The genes are TRBV11-3 and TRBJ2-3; the match to TRBD2 covers 14 bases. The sequence was collected from a woman aged 18 to 35 in good health and CMV-seronegative. The sample consisted of PBMCs. The CDR3 here is CASSPGLAGVPDTQYF. The DNA for the CDR3 is TGTGCCAGCAGCCCGGGACTAGCGGGAGTACCAGATACGCAGTATTTT.